This TCR beta chain came from a study of Tregs in tolerant kidney transplant recipients. Study-level findings and limits: Tregs expanded with activated donor B cells seemed most donor-specific. Validation in larger populations is needed because few patients were studied.

TCRdb keeps only in-frame clones here, not all; method: immunoSEQ multiplex PCR. The sample yields 200,000 to 300,000 clones, about four fifths seen once. On this clone: Its antigen is unidentified.

This CDR3 is built from 14 residues. Germline V gene data show CDR1 as SQVTM and CDR2 as ANQGSEA. V shed 5 bases, J shed 11 bases, and the junction held 17 bases outside the gene matches. Thawed PBMCs were FACS-sorted into unstimulated CD4+CD25+CD127- regulatory T cells, CD4+CD25- non-regulatory cells, CD4 and CD8 cells. Sequencing was done on a sample of CD4+ T cells from blood. The rearrangement uses TRBV29-1 and TRBJ1-1; TRBD1 matches 7 bases. The sequence was collected from a human donor in good health. In nucleotides, the CDR3 is TGCAGCGTTTTGACAGGGATGATGGTAAGCGAGGCTTTCTTT. Translated, it gives CSVLTGMMVSEAFF. Full variable domain (remainder filled in from reference TRBV29-1 and TRBJ1-1): SAVISQKPSRDICQRGTSLTIQCQVDSQVTMMFWYRQQPGQSLTLIATANQGSEATYESGFVIDKFPISRPNLTFSTLTVSNMSPEDSSIYLCSVLTGMMVSEAFFGQGTRLTVV.